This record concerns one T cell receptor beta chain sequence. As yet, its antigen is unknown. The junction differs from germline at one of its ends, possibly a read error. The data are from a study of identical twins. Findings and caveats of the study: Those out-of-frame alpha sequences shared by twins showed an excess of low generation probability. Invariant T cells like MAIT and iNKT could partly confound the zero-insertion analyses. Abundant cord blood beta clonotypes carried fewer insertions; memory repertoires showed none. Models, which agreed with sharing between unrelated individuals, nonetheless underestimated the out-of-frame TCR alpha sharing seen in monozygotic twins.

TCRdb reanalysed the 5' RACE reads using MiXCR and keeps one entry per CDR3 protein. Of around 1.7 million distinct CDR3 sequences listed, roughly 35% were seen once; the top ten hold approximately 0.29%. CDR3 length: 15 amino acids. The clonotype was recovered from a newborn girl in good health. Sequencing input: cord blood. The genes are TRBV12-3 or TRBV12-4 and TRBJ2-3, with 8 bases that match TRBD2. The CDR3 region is CASSIAGLRADAQYF. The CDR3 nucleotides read TGTGCCAGCAGCATAGCGGGATTGAGAGCAGATGCGCAGTATTTT.